This entry lists 10 T cell receptor beta chains sequenced from one sample in a study of OX40 agonist ivuxolimab in advanced cancers. Clones were read by immunoSEQ multiplex PCR, and TCRdb kept only the in-frame ones, dropping some. The repertoire holds about 47,000 clones, more than 75% seen once, with around 37% in the top ten. The sample here was CD4+ or CD8+ T cells sorted from blood, taken in a trial of the OX40 agonist ivuxolimab. The receptors were gathered from an adult with an advanced solid tumor such as melanoma, head and neck, liver or kidney cancer.

The J gene is TRBJ2-5, the V gene TRBV5-1; 10 nucleotides agree with TRBD2. Looked up from germline, CDR1 is SGHRS and CDR2 is YFSETQ. Trimming removed 0 bases from V and 5 bases from J; junction bases left unmatched: 7. The CDR3 contains 16 residues. The CDR3 coding sequence is TGCGCCAGCAGCTTGGTTCCTAGCGGGAGAGGGGAGACCCAGTACTTC. Its protein is CASSLVPSGRGETQYF.

J is TRBJ1-4 and V is TRBV10-3, with D maybe TRBD1 (5 bases). Germline CDR1 is ENHRY and CDR2 is SYGVKD. Trimming removed 6 bases from V and 11 bases from J, with 10 bases in between. This CDR3 is 11 amino acids long. The CDR3 sequence is CAISSGSKLFF. CDR3 coding DNA: TGTGCCATCAGCTCAGGGAGTAAACTGTTTTTT.

This clone was observed at least ten times. This chain uses TRBV6-1 with TRBJ1-1; 7 nucleotides agree with TRBD1. V was clipped by 6 bases and J by 5 bases; unmatched bases: 12. This CDR3 has 15 residues. Germline CDR1 reads MNHNS; CDR2 reads SASEGT. CDR3 sequence: CASSRYPTGRTEAFF. The DNA of the CDR3 is TGTGCCAGCAGCAGATATCCGACAGGGAGGACTGAAGCTTTCTTT.

The gene calls are TRBV5-1 and TRBJ2-7, with D perhaps being TRBD1 or TRBD2 (6 bases each). CDR1 and CDR2 (germline): SGHRS, YFSETQ. The CDR3 is 16 amino acids. V lost 4 bases to trimming and J lost 0 bases, with 17 bases between them. The DNA for the CDR3 is TGCGCCAGCAGCCGGGAGAGGACAGAGAGCTCCTACGAGCAGTACTTC. This encodes CASSRERTESSYEQYF.

The chain joins TRBV5-1 to TRBJ2-7, with no clear D. Trimming removed 0 bases at V and 5 bases at J, with 21 bases between. The germline V gene has CDR1 SGHRS and CDR2 YFSETQ. There are 17 residues in the CDR3. CDR3 sequence: CASSLDSMTTTPHEQYF. The CDR3 region has the DNA TGCGCCAGCAGCTTGGATTCTATGACAACAACCCCCCACGAGCAGTACTTC.

This clone was recorded a few times. The chain is built from TRBV28 and TRBJ2-2; 8 nucleotides agree with TRBD2. V was clipped by 5 bases and J by 5 bases; unmatched bases: 7. In germline, CDR1 is MDHEN, CDR2 SYDVKM. The CDR3 runs to 15 residues. This CDR3 is CASSTGGAWTGELFF. CDR3 DNA sequence: TGTGCCAGCAGTACCGGGGGGGCCTGGACCGGGGAGCTGTTTTTT.

The genes are TRBV5-1 and TRBJ2-6; D remains ambiguous. Per germline, CDR1 SGHRS and CDR2 YFSETQ. The CDR3 length is 16 residues. V was shortened by 4 bases and J by 0 bases, with 11 bases between the two germline ends. The CDR3 is CASSPGTNSGANVLTF. CDR3 in DNA: TGCGCCAGCAGCCCTGGAACCAACTCTGGGGCCAACGTCCTGACTTTC.

The CDR3 bases are TGCGCCAGCAGCCAAGACTCCGGCATATCAATAAGGAAACTGTTTTTT. Translation: CASSQDSGISIRKLFF. The chain couples TRBV4-1 to TRBJ1-4; D not resolved. V was clipped by 0 bases and J by 11 bases, with 19 bases between them. Germline V gene data show CDR1 as MGHRA and CDR2 as YSYEKL. This CDR3 has 16 residues.

The V call is TRBV7-2, the J call TRBJ2-1, with D hard to call. V lost 0 bases, J lost 10 bases, and 7 bases lay in between. CDR1 and CDR2 (germline): SGHTA, FQGNSA. This CDR3 spans 12 amino acids. CDR3 amino acids: CASSLAMGEQFF. CDR3 sequence (DNA): TGTGCCAGCAGCTTAGCGATGGGGGAGCAGTTCTTC. Full variable domain (remainder filled in from reference TRBV7-2 and TRBJ2-1): GAGVSQSPSNKVTEKGKDVELRCDPISGHTALYWYRQSLGQGLEFLIYFQGNSAPDKSGLPSDRFSAERTGGSVSTLTIQRTQQEDSAVYLCASSLAMGEQFFGPGTRLTVL.

The gene calls are TRBV4-1 and TRBJ1-6, with D unresolved. The V end was cut by 6 bases, the J end by 2 bases, with 11 bases between. This CDR3 comprises 15 residues. CDR1 and CDR2 (germline): MGHRA, YSYEKL. The CDR3 DNA reads TGCGCCAGCAGAACGACGGTTACCTATAATTCACCCCTCCACTTT. Translating it yields CASRTTVTYNSPLHF.